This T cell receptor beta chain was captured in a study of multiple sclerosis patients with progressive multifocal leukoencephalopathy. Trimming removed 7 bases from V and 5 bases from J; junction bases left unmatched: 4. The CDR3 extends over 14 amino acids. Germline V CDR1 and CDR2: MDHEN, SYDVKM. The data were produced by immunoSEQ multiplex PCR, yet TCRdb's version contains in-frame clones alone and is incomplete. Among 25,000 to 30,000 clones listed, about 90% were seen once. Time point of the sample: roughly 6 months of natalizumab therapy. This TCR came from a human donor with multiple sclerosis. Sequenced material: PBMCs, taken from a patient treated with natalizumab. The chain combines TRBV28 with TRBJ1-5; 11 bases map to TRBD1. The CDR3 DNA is TGTGCCAGCAAGGGGACAGGGGGTGATCAGCCCCAGCATTTT. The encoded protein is CASKGTGGDQPQHF.